This passage covers 21 T cell receptor beta chains from one sample sequenced in a study of blood T cell repertoires in COVID-19. The repertoire was sequenced with immunoSEQ multiplex PCR; TCRdb's copy has only in-frame clones and lacks some. The sample records about 75,000 clones, more than 70% being singletons. The sample taken for sequencing was peripheral blood. The receptors here all came from a human donor in a cohort sampled during active COVID-19.

The genes are TRBV18 and TRBJ2-7; 8 nucleotides match TRBD1. With V trimmed by 0 bases and J by 7 bases, 11 bases remained unmatched. The CDR3 is made up of 16 amino acids. Germline V lookup: CDR1 KGHSH, CDR2 LQKENI. CDR3 nucleotides: TGTGCCAGCTCACCACCTCGTGACAGGGGAGGATTTGAGCAGTACTTC. Encoded protein: CASSPPRDRGGFEQYF.

The chain joins TRBV6-5 to TRBJ2-3; possibly TRBD2 for D (6 bases). CDR3 length: 15 residues. Between the trimmed V and J ends, which lost 2 bases and 0 bases, there was a span of 9 bases. Germline V CDR1 and CDR2: MNHEY, SVGAGI. The CDR3 nucleotides read TGTGCCAGCAGTTACCGGGGGACTAGCACAGATACGCAGTATTTT. The encoded protein is CASSYRGTSTDTQYF.

This clone was observed a few times. CDR3 sequence reads: CASSPGLAGVGELFF. CDR3 sequence (DNA): TGTGCCAGCAGCCCCGGACTAGCGGGAGTCGGGGAGCTGTTTTTT. The V and J genes are TRBV7-6 and TRBJ2-2; TRBD2 matches at 13 bases. The trim removed 5 bases at V and 7 bases at J, leaving 4 bases unmatched. The CDR3 contains 15 residues. From germline, CDR1 is SGHVS and CDR2 FNYEAQ. Full variable domain (remainder filled in from reference TRBV7-6 and TRBJ2-2): GAGVSQSPRYKVTKRGQDVALRCDPISGHVSLYWYRQALGQGPEFLTYFNYEAQQDKSGLPNDRFSAERPEGSISTLTIQRTEQRDSAMYRCASSPGLAGVGELFFGEGSRLTVL.

This clone was found a few times. The chain recombines TRBV19 with TRBJ1-5, with D possibly being TRBD1 (6 bases). CDR3 length equals 16 residues. Deletions cut 0 bases from V and 7 bases from J, with 16 bases between. Germline CDR1 is LNHDA and CDR2 is SQIVND (reference sequence). CDR3 sequence reads: CASSIDRLGAGQPQHF. CDR3 nucleotide sequence: TGTGCCAGTAGTATAGATCGGTTGGGGGCGGGCCAGCCCCAGCATTTT.

The gene calls are TRBV7-2 and TRBJ1-2; 9 bases match TRBD1. Germline V gives CDR1 SGHTA, CDR2 FQGNSA. CDR3 length: 17 residues. J was trimmed by 2 bases and V by 3 bases; bases with no gene match: 10. CDR3 residues: CASSLRRRDRENYGYTF. CDR3 nucleotides: TGTGCCAGCAGCTTGCGACGTAGGGACAGGGAAAACTATGGCTACACCTTC. Filled out from reference TRBV7-2 and TRBJ1-2, the complete variable domain reads GAGVSQSPSNKVTEKGKDVELRCDPISGHTALYWYRQSLGQGLEFLIYFQGNSAPDKSGLPSDRFSAERTGGSVSTLTIQRTQQEDSAVYLCASSLRRRDRENYGYTFGSGTRLTVV.

The gene calls are TRBV5-1 and TRBJ2-7, with 11 bases matching TRBD1. Trimming at V came to 7 bases and at J to 1 base, leaving 7 bases not matched to a gene. Per the germline V gene, CDR1 is SGHRS and CDR2 is YFSETQ. CDR3 size: 15 residues. The CDR3 here is CASRRDRGESYEQYF. The CDR3, as DNA: TGCGCCAGCCGAAGGGACAGGGGGGAGTCCTACGAGCAGTACTTC.

The V gene is TRBV7-2, the J gene TRBJ2-2; 10 bases match TRBD2. Germline lookup yields CDR1 SGHTA and CDR2 FQGNSA. The CDR3 runs to 17 residues. V lost 5 bases to trimming and J lost 4 bases; unmatched junction nucleotides: 10. CDR3 in DNA: TGTGCCAGCAGCGTTACTCTAGCGGGGGCGATCACCGGGGAGCTGTTTTTT. Protein sequence: CASSVTLAGAITGELFF. Complete variable domain (other parts from reference TRBV7-2 and TRBJ2-2): GAGVSQSPSNKVTEKGKDVELRCDPISGHTALYWYRQSLGQGLEFLIYFQGNSAPDKSGLPSDRFSAERTGGSVSTLTIQRTQQEDSAVYLCASSVTLAGAITGELFFGEGSRLTVL.

This chain links TRBV3-1 (or the pseudogene TRBV3-2) with TRBJ2-1, with TRBD2 identical over 13 bases. The CDR3 totals 15 residues. Germline CDR1 LGHDT, CDR2 YNNKEL (reference sequence). The V segment lost 4 bases and the J segment 5 bases; nucleotides outside the gene matches: 2. Here the CDR3 DNA reads TGTGCCAGCAGCCCGGGACTAGCGGGAAACAATGAGCAGTTCTTC. Protein sequence: CASSPGLAGNNEQFF.

The chain employs TRBV7-9 and TRBJ1-6; TRBD1 matches at 7 bases. This CDR3 has 15 residues. Per germline, CDR1 SEHNR and CDR2 FQNEAQ (reference sequence). J lost 5 bases, V lost 4 bases, and 5 bases had no gene match. CDR3 sequence: CASSSPGTDNSPLHF. DNA for the CDR3: TGTGCCAGCAGCTCCCCCGGGACAGATAATTCACCCCTCCACTTT.

This clone was seen a handful of times. This chain uses TRBV3-1 (or the pseudogene TRBV3-2) with TRBJ1-5, with unresolved D. Deletions cut 0 bases from V and 5 bases from J, with 5 bases between. The CDR3 extends over 13 amino acids. Germline V gives CDR1 LGHDT, CDR2 YNNKEL (reference sequence). The CDR3 DNA is TGTGCCAGCAGCCAAGACTCCCATCAGCCCCAGCATTTT. Translation gives CASSQDSHQPQHF.

This chain joins TRBV7-9 and TRBJ2-2, with 11 bases matching TRBD2. The CDR3 covers 16 residues. Germline loops: CDR1 SEHNR, CDR2 FQNEAQ (reference sequence). J lost 3 bases, V lost 1 base, and 1 base had no gene match. The CDR3 here is CASSLVGLADTGELFF. CDR3 sequence (DNA): TGTGCCAGCAGCTTAGTGGGACTAGCGGACACCGGGGAGCTGTTTTTT. Variable domain in full (rest from reference TRBV7-9 and TRBJ2-2): DTGVSQNPRHKITKRGQNVTFRCDPISEHNRLYWYRQTLGQGPEFLTYFQNEAQLEKSRLLSDRFSAERPKGSFSTLEIQRTEQGDSAMYLCASSLVGLADTGELFFGEGSRLTVL.

This clone has more than one count but fewer than ten. The J gene is TRBJ2-1, the V gene TRBV27; 11 nucleotides line up with TRBD2. The CDR3 is made up of 16 amino acids. The germline gives CDR1 MNHEY, CDR2 SMNVEV (reference sequence). J gave up 4 bases and V 4 bases, and 6 bases lay outside the gene matches. CDR3 loop: CASSSDLAGGYNEQFF. Written as DNA, the CDR3 is TGTGCCAGCAGTTCCGATCTAGCGGGGGGATACAATGAGCAGTTCTTC.

The gene calls are TRBV5-8 and TRBJ2-3; D is perhaps TRBD2 (5 bases). This CDR3 is built from 15 residues. Germline V gives CDR1 SGHTS, CDR2 YDEGEE. The V gene lost 5 bases and the J gene lost 1 base, with 14 bases spanning the gap. CDR3 region: CASRYPGSRTDTQYF. The DNA of the CDR3 is TGTGCCAGCAGATACCCGGGGTCCCGCACAGATACGCAGTATTTT.

This chain's CDR3 is CASSLGGGGGYTF. CDR3 bases: TGTGCCAGCAGCTTAGGGGGGGGTGGTGGCTACACCTTC. The rearrangement joins TRBV7-8 to TRBJ1-2; the D gene is possibly TRBD1 (5 bases). The CDR3 is 13 residues long. The ends were cut back, 1 base at V and 7 bases at J, with 10 bases in the middle. Germline V gene data show CDR1 as SGHVS and CDR2 as FQNEAQ.

This clone occurred once. This chain joins TRBV27 and TRBJ2-3, with a weak D call TRBD1 (6 bases). V dropped 6 bases and J dropped 0 bases, with 10 bases sitting between them. The CDR3 is 14 amino acids. Germline-derived CDR1 and CDR2 are MNHEY and SMNVEV (reference sequence). The CDR3 region is CASRPTGSTDTQYF. Here the CDR3 DNA reads TGTGCCAGCAGACCGACAGGAAGCACAGATACGCAGTATTTT.

This chain uses TRBV3-1 (or the pseudogene TRBV3-2) with TRBJ2-7, with 7 bases matching TRBD1. The CDR3 consists of 15 residues. Trimming removed 2 bases from V and 2 bases from J; junction bases left unmatched: 6. CDR1 and CDR2 (germline): LGHDT, YNNKEL (reference sequence). In DNA, the CDR3 is TGTGCCAGCAGCCAAATGGCAGGGGGACCCTACGAGCAGTACTTC. Its translation: CASSQMAGGPYEQYF.

This rearrangement joins TRBV5-6 to TRBJ1-5, with D maybe TRBD1 (6 bases). The CDR3 is 16 amino acids. Per the germline V gene, CDR1 is SGHDT and CDR2 is YYEEEE. Trimming stripped 4 bases from V and 4 bases from J, with 18 bases between. CDR3 nucleotides: TGTGCCAGCAGCCGATCGGTTAGGGACAAAAATCAGCCCCAGCATTTT. It codes for CASSRSVRDKNQPQHF.

This clone has a handful of counts. This chain links TRBV28 with TRBJ2-3, with TRBD2 identical over 14 bases. J gave up 4 bases and V 6 bases, and 9 bases lay outside the gene matches. Germline V gives CDR1 MDHEN, CDR2 SYDVKM. The CDR3 is 17 residues long. The CDR3 protein is CASRSPGTSGSSDTQYF. Here the CDR3 DNA reads TGTGCCAGCAGATCCCCCGGGACTAGCGGGAGTTCAGATACGCAGTATTTT.

V usage is TRBV21-1 and J usage is TRBJ2-2; the table's D gene call, TRBD1, was not cross checked with the DNA. TRBV21-1 is listed as a pseudogene. The CDR3 spans 21 residues. DNA of the CDR3: TGTGCCAGCAGCAAAGGTTCTCGACCGACCGGGACAGGGGGATGTAGCGGGGAGCTGTTTTTT. This codes for CASSKGSRPTGTGGCSGELFF.

This clone was detected only once. This chain links TRBV7-9 with TRBJ1-4; 7 positions agree with TRBD1. Germline CDR1 is SEHNR and CDR2 is FQNEAQ (reference sequence). V shed 5 bases and J 3 bases; nucleotides not matched to a gene: 6. This CDR3 has 15 residues. The CDR3 region has the DNA TGTGCCAGCAGCAACACCGGGACAGCTAATGAAAAACTGTTTTTT. As protein: CASSNTGTANEKLFF.

The chain joins TRBV5-1 to TRBJ2-3; 7 bases map to TRBD2. With V trimmed by 3 bases and J by 2 bases, 6 bases remained unmatched. CDR3 length: 15 amino acids. CDR1 and CDR2 (germline): SGHRS, YFSETQ. Here the CDR3 reads CASSSPAGYTDTQYF. The CDR3 DNA sequence: TGCGCCAGCAGCTCCCCAGCGGGGTACACAGATACGCAGTATTTT.